This T cell receptor (beta chain) appears in the sequencing data of a study of PD-1 blockade in classical Hodgkin lymphoma. Study-level findings and limits: It was reported that newly diagnosed patients had less baseline TCR diversity than healthy donors.

The repertoire was sequenced with immunoSEQ multiplex PCR; TCRdb's copy has only in-frame clones and lacks some. The table records fewer than 110,000 clones, approximately 90% of them present only once. Brentuximab vedotin exposure varied, and every patient relapsed after autologous stem cell transplantation. This clone appeared a few times. The antigen remains unidentified. V was pared by 8 bases and J by 0 bases, with 13 bases between. Germline assignment: CDR1 MNHNS and CDR2 SASEGT. CDR3 size: 14 residues. The source material was peripheral blood mononuclear cells (PBMCs), sampled before the second cycle of nivolumab. J is TRBJ1-1 and V is TRBV6-1; D is unclear. The TCR comes from a human donor with classical Hodgkin lymphoma. The CDR3 coding sequence is TGTGCCAGCCGCCTGACCCAGATGAACACTGAAGCTTTCTTT. The encoded protein is CASRLTQMNTEAFF.